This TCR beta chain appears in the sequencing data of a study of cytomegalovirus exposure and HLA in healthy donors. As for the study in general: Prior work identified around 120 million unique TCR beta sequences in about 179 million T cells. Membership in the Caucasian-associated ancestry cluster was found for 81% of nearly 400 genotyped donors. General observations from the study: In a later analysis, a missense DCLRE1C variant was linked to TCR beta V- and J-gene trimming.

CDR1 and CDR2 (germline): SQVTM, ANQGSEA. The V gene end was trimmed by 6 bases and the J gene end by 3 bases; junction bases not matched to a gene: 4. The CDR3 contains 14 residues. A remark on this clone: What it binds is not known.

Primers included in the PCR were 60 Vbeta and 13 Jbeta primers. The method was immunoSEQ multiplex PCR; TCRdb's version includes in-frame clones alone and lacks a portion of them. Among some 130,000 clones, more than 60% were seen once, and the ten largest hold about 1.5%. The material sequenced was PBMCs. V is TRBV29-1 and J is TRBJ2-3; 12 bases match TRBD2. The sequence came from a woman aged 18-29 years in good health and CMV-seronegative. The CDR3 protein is CSVETSGRTDTQYF. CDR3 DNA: TGCAGCGTGGAGACTAGCGGGAGAACAGATACGCAGTATTTT.